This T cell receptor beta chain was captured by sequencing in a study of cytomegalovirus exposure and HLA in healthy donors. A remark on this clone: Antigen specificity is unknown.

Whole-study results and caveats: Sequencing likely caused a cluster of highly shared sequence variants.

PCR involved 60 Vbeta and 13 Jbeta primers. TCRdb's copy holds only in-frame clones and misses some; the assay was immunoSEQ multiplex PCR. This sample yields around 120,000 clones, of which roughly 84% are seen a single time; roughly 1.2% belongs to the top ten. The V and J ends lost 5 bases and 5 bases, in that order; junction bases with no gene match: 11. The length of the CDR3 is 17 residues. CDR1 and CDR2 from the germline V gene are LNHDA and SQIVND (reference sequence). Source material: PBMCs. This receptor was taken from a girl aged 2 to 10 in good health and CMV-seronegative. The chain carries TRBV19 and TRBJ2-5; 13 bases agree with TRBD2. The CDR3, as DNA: TGTGCCAGTAGTGAAACTAGCGGGGGGGCCCCGGTGGAGACCCAGTACTTC. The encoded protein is CASSETSGGAPVETQYF.